This T cell receptor beta chain appears in the sequencing data of a study of response to subunit inactivated influenza vaccine. The CDR3 runs to 14 residues. V lost 5 bases and J lost 4, with 15 bases in between. From germline, CDR1 is LGHNA and CDR2 YNFKEQ. General study findings and limits: Authors suggested each seasonal flu vaccination may recruit only limited numbers of new T cells.

One entry per CDR3 protein results from TCRdb running MiXCR on the RT-PCR reads. The table includes just under 250,000 distinct CDR3 sequences, about 12% detected once. The table lists this clonotype with a few counts. Its antigen is still unknown. The chain is built from TRBV4-2 and TRBJ2-7, with a possible D match to TRBD1 (5 bases). This TCR came from a man aged 50 or older who received an inactivated influenza vaccine. Here the sequenced sample was non-naive T cells sorted from PBMCs, taken approximately 15 days before vaccination. CDR3 bases: TGTGCCAGCAGCGATGGGGCAGACTTATACGAGCAGTACTTC. Translation gives CASSDGADLYEQYF.